This entry lists 17 T cell receptor beta chains sequenced from one sample in a study of cytotoxic CD8 clonotypes in ibrutinib-treated CLL. Using immunoSEQ multiplex PCR, the repertoire was profiled, and TCRdb retains in-frame clones only, with some absent. The data hold some 150,000 clones, with approximately 81% observed a single time. The material was PBMCs, obtained after 12 months of ibrutinib treatment. The receptor set was obtained from a human donor with chronic lymphocytic leukemia.

This chain connects TRBV14 to TRBJ1-2, with TRBD1 as a possible D gene (6 bases). CDR1 is SGHDN, CDR2 FVKESK, per germline. The V and J ends lost 2 bases and 13 bases respectively, with 14 bases between them. The CDR3 runs 12 residues. The CDR3 protein is CASSQQNRAATF. CDR3 DNA: TGTGCCAGCAGCCAACAGAACAGGGCCGCCACCTTC.

The gene calls are TRBV9 and TRBJ2-6; D call uncertain. Germline lookup yields CDR1 SGDLS and CDR2 YYNGEE. This CDR3 spans 14 amino acids. V was trimmed by 2 bases and J by 10 bases, leaving 13 bases between them. Written as DNA, the CDR3 is TGTGCCAGCAGCGTCCAGACGGAAACAAACGTCCTGACTTTC. This sequence encodes CASSVQTETNVLTF.

The V call is TRBV5-1, the J call TRBJ2-1, with D uncertain. This CDR3 region has 12 residues. CDR1 and CDR2 from the germline V gene are SGHRS and YFSETQ. The V and J ends lost 5 bases and 6 bases respectively, with 9 bases between them. The CDR3 spells CASSSNLNEQFF. The CDR3 region has the DNA TGCGCCAGCAGTTCGAATCTCAATGAGCAGTTCTTC.

V usage is TRBV4-3 and J usage is TRBJ2-7, with 8 bases matching TRBD1. The V and J ends lost 0 bases and 3 bases, in that order; junction bases with no gene match: 7. Germline V lookup: CDR1 LGHNA, CDR2 YSLEER. The CDR3 is 16 residues long. The CDR3 region has the DNA TGCGCCAGCAGCCAAGATGTAAGGACAGGGTACTACGAGCAGTACTTC. It encodes CASSQDVRTGYYEQYF.

The genes are TRBV29-1 and TRBJ1-1; 7 bases line up with TRBD1. CDR3 size: 15 residues. The V gene end was trimmed by 3 bases and the J gene end by 4 bases; junction bases not matched to a gene: 11. Looked up from germline, CDR1 is SQVTM and CDR2 is ANQGSEA. CDR3 nucleotides: TGCAGCGTTGACACAGGACAGCAGGGGGGCACTGAAGCTTTCTTT. Translating it yields CSVDTGQQGGTEAFF.

This rearrangement joins TRBV5-1 to TRBJ1-4; 9 bases line up with TRBD1. The germline CDR1 and CDR2 sequences are SGHRS and YFSETQ. This CDR3 is built from 14 residues. V shed 4 bases, J shed 7 bases, and the junction held 5 bases outside the gene matches. CDR3 DNA sequence: TGCGCCAGCAGCCTGGGACAGGGCGGTGAAAAACTGTTTTTT. This sequence encodes CASSLGQGGEKLFF.

The chain couples TRBV6-5 to TRBJ2-7; weak D call: TRBD1 (6 bases). Trimming stripped 6 bases from V and 2 bases from J, with 14 bases between. Germline values: CDR1 MNHEY, CDR2 SVGAGI. The CDR3 spans 14 residues. This CDR3 reads CASRKGNRAYEQYF. CDR3 nucleotides: TGTGCCAGCAGAAAGGGGAACAGGGCCTACGAGCAGTACTTC.

The rearrangement uses TRBV6-6 and TRBJ2-1; 8 bases agree with TRBD2. The V and J ends lost 2 bases and 2 bases, in that order; junction bases with no gene match: 5. This CDR3 comprises 16 residues. Looked up from germline, CDR1 is MNHNY and CDR2 is SVGAGI (reference sequence). CDR3 in amino acids: CASSYGREAPYNEQFF. DNA of the CDR3: TGTGCCAGCAGTTACGGGCGGGAGGCCCCCTACAATGAGCAGTTCTTC.

The V and J genes are TRBV9 and TRBJ2-3, with TRBD2 identical over 9 bases. V was pared by 7 bases and J by 2 bases, with 5 bases of the junction left unmatched. From germline, CDR1 is SGDLS and CDR2 YYNGEE. The CDR3 runs to 14 residues. CDR3 amino acids: CASAASGVTDTQYF. The CDR3, as DNA: TGTGCCAGCGCCGCTAGCGGGGTCACAGATACGCAGTATTTT.

This rearrangement joins TRBV6-5 to TRBJ1-4, with 8 bases aligning to TRBD1. The junction had 3 bases not matched to a gene; V was cut back by 0 bases and J by 6 bases. The length of the CDR3 is 15 residues. Germline V gives CDR1 MNHEY, CDR2 SVGAGI. CDR3 loop: CASSYSTGEDEKLFF. The CDR3 DNA is TGTGCCAGCAGTTACTCGACAGGGGAGGATGAAAAACTGTTTTTT.

The chain couples TRBV25-1 to TRBJ2-5, with 8 positions matching TRBD1. The CDR3 totals 11 residues. From germline, CDR1 is MGHDK and CDR2 SYGVNS. This CDR3 is CGTGTQETQYF. In DNA form, the CDR3 reads TGTGGGACAGGGACCCAGGAGACCCAGTACTTC.

The chain joins TRBV5-6 to TRBJ1-1; 9 bases are shared with TRBD1. Germline V lookup: CDR1 SGHDT, CDR2 YYEEEE. The CDR3 sequence is 15 residues long. V was pared by 1 base and J by 3 bases, with 4 bases of the junction left unmatched. In nucleotides, the CDR3 is TGTGCCAGCAGCTTGAGGGGACAGGGTTACACTGAAGCTTTCTTT. Encoded protein: CASSLRGQGYTEAFF.

V gene TRBV10-3 combines with J gene TRBJ2-7, with TRBD1 as a possible D gene (6 bases). Germline values: CDR1 ENHRY, CDR2 SYGVKD. Between the trimmed V and J ends, which lost 6 bases and 4 bases, there was a span of 16 bases. The CDR3 is 14 amino acids. The CDR3 is CAIRAQQGLYEQYF. The CDR3 DNA follows: TGTGCCATCAGAGCCCAACAGGGCTTATACGAGCAGTACTTC.

The CDR3 nucleotides read TGCGCCAGCACCATTAACCCGTTCGCTAGCGGTACCTACGAGCAGTACTTC. This codes for CASTINPFASGTYEQYF. The chain couples TRBV5-1 to TRBJ2-7; TRBD2 agrees at 7 bases. The CDR3 sequence is 17 residues long. Germline V gene sequence: CDR1 SGHRS, CDR2 YFSETQ. V lost 6 bases, J lost 2 bases, and 17 bases stayed unmatched.

The rearrangement uses TRBV4-1 and TRBJ2-1, with 8 positions matching TRBD1. J was trimmed by 8 bases and V by 1 base; bases with no gene match: 7. The CDR3 has 15 amino acids. Germline V lookup: CDR1 MGHRA, CDR2 YSYEKL. The CDR3, as DNA: TGCGCCAGCAGCCAAGCCCGGACAGGGAGCTATGAGCAGTTCTTC. Its protein is CASSQARTGSYEQFF.

The gene calls are TRBV9 and TRBJ1-1; no clear D. This CDR3 is built from 14 residues. Trimming stripped 0 bases from V and 3 bases from J, with 9 bases between. From germline, CDR1 is SGDLS and CDR2 YYNGEE. The CDR3 sequence: CASSVAQADTEAFF. The CDR3, as DNA: TGTGCCAGCAGCGTAGCTCAGGCAGACACTGAAGCTTTCTTT. Based on the CDR3 plus reference TRBV9 and TRBJ1-1, the full variable domain is DSGVTQTPKHLITATGQRVTLRCSPRSGDLSVYWYQQSLDQGLQFLIQYYNGEERAKGNILERFSAQQFPDLHSELNLSSLELGDSALYFCASSVAQADTEAFFGQGTRLTVV.

This chain joins TRBV10-3 and TRBJ2-1; perhaps TRBD1 as D (6 bases). Germline-derived CDR1 and CDR2 are ENHRY and SYGVKD. This CDR3 contains 11 residues. Trimming cost V 8 bases and J 8 bases, with 10 bases left between them. CDR3 protein: CAIGRGDEQFF. The CDR3 DNA reads TGTGCCATCGGCAGGGGCGATGAGCAGTTCTTC.